The T cell receptor beta chain described here comes from a study of blood T cell repertoires in COVID-19. For the study at large: Collection of acute and convalescent COVID-19 samples took place in the United States, Italy and Spain. From T cells, B-cell-depleted T cells, or PBMCs came the material, which was cDNA or gDNA.

Authors' data handling: Reference gene primer amplification gave nucleated cell count estimates. Sequenced by immunoSEQ multiplex PCR; TCRdb stores in-frame clones only, minus some. That table furnishes V, J and clone size, whereas the DNA furnished D and trimming. The table records under 300,000 clones, about nine tenths of them present only once. The TCR sequence derives from a man between 60 and 75 years old with acute or convalescent COVID-19. Input material: peripheral blood.

CDR3 protein: CASSLTGTGTLSLREQYF. In DNA form, the CDR3 reads TGTGCCAGCAGTTTAACCGGGACAGGGACCTTAAGTCTACGTGAGCAGTACTTC. V and J are TRBV27 and TRBJ2-7; TRBD1 matches 9 bases. V was clipped by 2 bases and J by 7 bases; unmatched bases: 18. The CDR3 is 18 residues long. Germline CDR1 reads MNHEY; CDR2 reads SMNVEV (reference sequence).